These 27 T cell receptor beta chains originate from one sample sequenced in a study of cytomegalovirus exposure and HLA in healthy donors. It was with 60 Vbeta and 13 Jbeta primers that the PCR ran. Measured with immunoSEQ multiplex PCR; TCRdb has only the in-frame clones, and not every one. The sample includes 200,000 to 250,000 clones, roughly 80% seen only once; the top ten take approximately 2.8%. Sequencing was performed on PBMCs. These receptors originate from a young man in good health and CMV-seronegative.

J is TRBJ2-3 and V is TRBV7-9; a possible D gene is TRBD2 (5 bases). Germline V gene lookup returns CDR1 SEHNR and CDR2 FQNEAQ (reference sequence). Trimming took off 5 bases at V and 6 bases at J, with 15 bases between the two ends. The CDR3 extends over 14 amino acids. CDR3 loop: CASSQSTSGDTQYF. CDR3 sequence (DNA): TGTGCCAGCAGCCAATCAACATCGGGGGATACGCAGTATTTT.

The chain has TRBV29-1 and TRBJ1-4; D is ambiguous. Germline V gene data show CDR1 as SQVTM and CDR2 as ANQGSEA. The CDR3 is made up of 13 amino acids. Trimming cost V 7 bases and J 4 bases, with 13 bases left between them. The CDR3 bases are TGCAGCGCCGGCGAGGGCTATAATGAAAAACTGTTTTTT. The encoded protein is CSAGEGYNEKLFF.

The chain is built from TRBV27 and TRBJ1-2, with D uncertain. This CDR3 contains 14 residues. Germline V gives CDR1 MNHEY, CDR2 SMNVEV (reference sequence). Trimming shortened V by 2 bases and J by 4 bases, and 11 bases separated the two germline ends. In DNA form, the CDR3 reads TGTGCCAGCAGTTTAGTCGCACAGTCCTATGGCTACACCTTC. As protein: CASSLVAQSYGYTF.

The chain employs TRBV7-9 and TRBJ2-3; 7 bases match TRBD2. After removal of 1 base from V and 0 bases from J, the junction contained 4 bases not matched to a gene. Per germline, CDR1 SEHNR and CDR2 FQNEAQ (reference sequence). The CDR3 consists of 16 residues. The CDR3 DNA reads TGTGCCAGCAGCTTAGGTGGGGGGGGAAGCACAGATACGCAGTATTTT. It is translated as CASSLGGGGSTDTQYF.

This clone has a single count. V is TRBV15 and J is TRBJ2-1; TRBD1 agrees at 12 bases. This CDR3 has 16 residues. Germline loops: CDR1 LNHNV, CDR2 YYDKDF (reference sequence). With V trimmed by 3 bases and J by 10 bases, 10 bases remained unmatched. The DNA of the CDR3 is TGTGCCACCAGCAGCCAGGGACAGGGGGCGCGAAGGGAGCAGTTCTTC. It yields the protein CATSSQGQGARREQFF.

The sample holds a few counts of this clone. Other nucleotide sequences in the sample specify the same CDR3. The chain joins TRBV28 to TRBJ2-7; 11 positions agree with TRBD1. V gave up 1 base and J gave up 7 bases; unmatched junction bases: 6. Germline values: CDR1 MDHEN, CDR2 SYDVKM. CDR3 length: 15 residues. CDR3 loop: CASSLSGTGGYEQYF. The CDR3, as DNA: TGTGCCAGCAGTTTATCCGGGACAGGGGGGTATGAGCAGTACTTC. The whole variable domain, filled in from reference TRBV28 and TRBJ2-7, reads DVKVTQSSRYLVKRTGEKVFLECVQDMDHENMFWYRQDPGLGLRLIYFSYDVKMKEKGDIPEGYSVSREKKERFSLILESASTNQTSMYLCASSLSGTGGYEQYFGPGTRLTVT.

The genes are TRBV27 and TRBJ2-7, with TRBD2 matching 7 bases. This CDR3 comprises 15 residues. The V segment lost 3 bases and the J segment 0 bases; nucleotides outside the gene matches: 5. CDR1 MNHEY and CDR2 SMNVEV come from the germline V gene (reference sequence). This chain's CDR3 is CASSFRGDTSYEQYF. Written as DNA, the CDR3 is TGTGCCAGCAGTTTTCGGGGGGATACCTCCTACGAGCAGTACTTC.

This sequence joins TRBV6-5 and TRBJ1-1; TRBD1 agrees at 10 bases. The CDR3 has 11 amino acids. Germline V gene lookup returns CDR1 MNHEY and CDR2 SVGAGI. The J segment lost 9 bases and the V segment lost 7 bases, leaving 2 bases of the junction unmatched. Here the CDR3 DNA reads TGTGCCAGCACGGGACAGGGGAAAGCTTTCTTT. Translated: CASTGQGKAFF.

This clone was seen only once. This chain joins TRBV10-2 and TRBJ1-3, with D hard to call. The V gene lost 7 bases and the J gene lost 4 bases, with 17 bases spanning the gap. The CDR3 loop spans 15 amino acids. Germline assignment: CDR1 WSHSY and CDR2 SAAADI. The CDR3 region is CASIGPGGSGNTIYF. The CDR3 DNA sequence: TGCGCCAGCATCGGCCCCGGAGGATCGGGAAACACCATATATTTT.

CDR3 loop: CASSFTGVVETQYF. For the CDR3, the DNA is TGTGCCAGCAGCTTCACAGGGGTAGTAGAGACCCAGTACTTC. V is TRBV5-8 and J is TRBJ2-5, with TRBD1 identical over 7 bases. In germline, CDR1 is SGHTS, CDR2 YDEGEE. CDR3 length: 14 residues. The V and J ends lost 2 bases and 4 bases, in that order; junction bases with no gene match: 5.

There are a few counts of this clone. This chain connects TRBV4-2 to TRBJ2-7, with 9 bases lining up with TRBD2. CDR3 size: 19 residues. Germline V gives CDR1 LGHNA, CDR2 YNFKEQ. With 3 bases clipped from V and 2 bases from J, the junction kept 17 bases outside the gene matches. Here the CDR3 reads CASSQPRAFPSGAPYEQYF. The CDR3 nucleotides read TGTGCCAGCAGCCAGCCAAGAGCTTTCCCTAGCGGGGCCCCCTACGAGCAGTACTTC.

The chain carries TRBV6-6 and TRBJ1-5, with a tentative D call TRBD1 (5 bases). Germline CDR1 is MNHNY and CDR2 is SVGAGI (reference sequence). Trimming took off 6 bases at V and 4 bases at J, with 19 bases between the two ends. This CDR3 is 16 amino acids long. CDR3 nucleotide sequence: TGTGCCAGCAGCCTTGATATGCCTGGGGGGAATCAGCCCCAGCATTTT. It encodes CASSLDMPGGNQPQHF.

This chain joins TRBV7-2 and TRBJ2-2; D might be TRBD1 (6 bases). The CDR3 length is 16 residues. Trimming cost V 2 bases and J 1 base, with 11 bases left between them. CDR1 and CDR2 from the germline V gene are SGHTA and FQGNSA. CDR3 region: CASSLIGTRNTGELFF. The CDR3 nucleotides read TGTGCCAGCAGCTTAATCGGGACAAGGAACACCGGGGAGCTGTTTTTT.

This chain joins TRBV2 and TRBJ2-5, with 11 bases fitting TRBD2. Germline V gene lookup returns CDR1 SNHLY and CDR2 FYNNEI. The CDR3 runs 16 residues. The trim removed 5 bases at V and 5 bases at J, leaving 10 bases unmatched. DNA for the CDR3: TGTGCCAGCAGTCGGCCGGGACTAGCGGCCTCGGAGACCCAGTACTTC. As protein: CASSRPGLAASETQYF.

The J gene is TRBJ1-1, the V gene TRBV2, with 7 bases matching TRBD1. V lost 6 bases and J lost 6; bases outside the gene matches: 10. Germline values: CDR1 SNHLY, CDR2 FYNNEI. The CDR3 is 14 residues long. The DNA of the CDR3 is TGTGCCAGCAGGGCGACAGGGCAATCGCCTGAAGCTTTCTTT. It is translated as CASRATGQSPEAFF.

The CDR3 sequence is CASSLDRDSPLHF. CDR3 sequence (DNA): TGTGCCAGCTCACTCGACAGGGATTCACCCCTCCACTTT. This chain joins TRBV18 and TRBJ1-6, with 7 positions matching TRBD1. Germline-derived CDR1 and CDR2 are KGHSH and LQKENI. The CDR3 runs to 13 residues. Germline trimming cut 4 bases from V and 8 bases from J; bases unmatched to any gene: 2.

The chain links TRBV19 to TRBJ1-1, with 7 bases matching TRBD1. Unmatched junction bases numbered 2, after V lost 4 bases and J lost 0 bases. This CDR3 comprises 14 residues. CDR1 and CDR2 from the germline V gene are LNHDA and SQIVND (reference sequence). DNA for the CDR3: TGTGCCAGTAGTAGAGGGACAGTGAACACTGAAGCTTTCTTT. Encoded protein: CASSRGTVNTEAFF. Together with reference TRBV19 and TRBJ1-1, the CDR3 gives the full variable domain: DGGITQSPKYLFRKEGQNVTLSCEQNLNHDAMYWYRQDPGQGLRLIYYSQIVNDFQKGDIAEGYSVSREKKESFPLTVTSAQKNPTAFYLCASSRGTVNTEAFFGQGTRLTVV.

This clone was seen a handful of times. CDR3 coding DNA: TGTGCCAGCAGACAGGGGGGAAGCTATGGCTACACCTTC. It encodes CASRQGGSYGYTF. The chain links TRBV5-5 to TRBJ1-2; 8 nucleotides match TRBD1. Trimming at V came to 5 bases and at J to 4 bases, leaving 4 bases not matched to a gene. Germline V CDR1 and CDR2: SGHKS, YYEKEE (reference sequence). The CDR3 covers 13 residues.

This clone was counted between two and nine times. This sequence joins TRBV5-1 and TRBJ2-6; D is possibly TRBD1 or TRBD2 (7 bases each). The V gene's germline CDR1 is SGHRS and CDR2 YFSETQ. The V end lost 9 bases, the J end lost 0 bases, and 13 bases lay between the germline ends. This CDR3 spans 15 amino acids. The CDR3 DNA reads as TGCGCCACCAGGGGGGGGAACTCTGGGGCCAACGTCCTGACTTTC. This translates into CATRGGNSGANVLTF.

This clone was seen a few times. This rearrangement joins TRBV6-5 to TRBJ2-5; 8 positions match TRBD1. TRBJ2-7 matches the DNA end more closely, so the J call is doubtful. CDR1 and CDR2 from the germline V gene are MNHEY and SVGAGI. The CDR3 has 14 residues. The CDR3: CASSYRTGSYEQYF. The CDR3 DNA follows: TGTGCCAGCAGTTATAGGACAGGGAGTTACGAGCAGTACTTC.

The chain uses TRBV6-5 and TRBJ1-2; D possibly corresponds to TRBD1 (5 bases). The germline V gene has CDR1 MNHEY and CDR2 SVGAGI. The CDR3 is 14 residues long. V lost 8 bases, J lost 4 bases, and 17 bases lay in between. The CDR3 loop is CASWGGDTSYGYTF. The CDR3 region has the DNA TGTGCCAGCTGGGGGGGAGATACCAGCTATGGCTACACCTTC.

This clone has only a few counts. The chain joins TRBV27 to TRBJ2-7, with 14 bases that match TRBD2. The CDR3 consists of 18 residues. CDR1 and CDR2 (germline): MNHEY, SMNVEV (reference sequence). V shed 5 bases, J shed 3 bases, and the junction held 12 bases outside the gene matches. The CDR3 DNA is TGTGCCAGCAGTCCCCCCGGACTAGCGGGGGGCAAGGGCTACGAGCAGTACTTC. The encoded protein is CASSPPGLAGGKGYEQYF.

The rearrangement links TRBV29-1 to TRBJ2-7; D is undetermined. Germline values: CDR1 SQVTM, CDR2 ANQGSEA. This CDR3 comprises 13 residues. V lost 6 bases to trimming and J lost 4 bases, with 16 bases between them. The CDR3 DNA reads as TGCAGCGTCGGATGGCAGGCGACATACGAGCAGTACTTC. Its protein product is CSVGWQATYEQYF.

The V call is TRBV6-1, the J call TRBJ2-5; 9 nucleotides match TRBD2. The germline V gene encodes CDR1 MNHNS and CDR2 SASEGT. The CDR3 spans 14 residues. V shed 5 bases, J shed 5 bases, and the junction held 6 bases outside the gene matches. The CDR3 region is CASSFFAGGETQYF. The DNA for the CDR3 is TGTGCCAGCAGTTTTTTCGCGGGGGGGGAGACCCAGTACTTC.

This clone came up many times. The J gene is TRBJ1-2, the V gene TRBV28, with 7 nucleotides matching TRBD1. J was trimmed by 0 bases and V by 2 bases; bases with no gene match: 3. Germline CDR1 MDHEN, CDR2 SYDVKM. The CDR3 contains 15 residues. The CDR3 bases are TGTGCCAGCAGTTTAGGAGGGGGCACTAACTATGGCTACACCTTC. This codes for CASSLGGGTNYGYTF.

The V gene is TRBV10-2, the J gene TRBJ1-1; TRBD1 agrees at 9 bases. The J segment lost 0 bases and the V segment lost 8 bases, leaving 1 base of the junction unmatched. The length of the CDR3 is 13 residues. Germline V lookup: CDR1 WSHSY, CDR2 SAAADI. CDR3 sequence: CASGQGLNTEAFF. DNA for the CDR3: TGCGCCAGCGGACAGGGGCTGAACACTGAAGCTTTCTTT.

The rearrangement joins TRBV29-1 to TRBJ1-1; 8 bases fit TRBD1. The germline gives CDR1 SQVTM, CDR2 ANQGSEA. This CDR3 is 14 amino acids long. The V gene end was trimmed by 7 bases and the J gene end by 3 bases; junction bases not matched to a gene: 10. Written as DNA, the CDR3 is TGCAGCGATAGGACAGGGTCAGTTTACACTGAAGCTTTCTTT. It encodes CSDRTGSVYTEAFF.